This T cell receptor beta chain emerged from a study of Graves' ophthalmopathy and Graves' hyperthyroidism. On the study more broadly: Peripheral blood was collected at initial diagnosis, before any treatment.

TCR beta CDR3 regions were amplified from RNA transcripts. HTBI-primed first-round RT-PCR preceded second-round multiplex PCR. TCRdb itself ran the multiplex PCR reads through MiXCR, one entry per CDR3 protein. In the table there are 200,000 to 250,000 distinct CDR3 sequences, roughly a fifth of which are singletons. Study-wide findings and caveats: Sensitivity reached roughly 70% and specificity about 72% when the model predicted ophthalmopathy progression.

Where ophthalmopathy was present, donors had moderate-to-severe activity, CAS ≥3, NOSPECS ≥4 and duration under 3 months. This clonotype was seen at least ten times. Its specificity is unknown. Sequencing was done on a sample of peripheral blood. This clonotype was obtained from a woman aged 50 to 60 with Graves' ophthalmopathy.

CDR3 in DNA: TGTGCCAGCAGCCTAAGTCGGTTAGGTGAGACCCAGTACTTC. This encodes CASSLSRLGETQYF. The genes are TRBV28 and TRBJ2-5, with D uncertain. Germline V gene sequence: CDR1 MDHEN, CDR2 SYDVKM. The V end lost 6 bases, the J end lost 5 bases, and 16 bases lay between the germline ends. The CDR3 is 14 residues long.